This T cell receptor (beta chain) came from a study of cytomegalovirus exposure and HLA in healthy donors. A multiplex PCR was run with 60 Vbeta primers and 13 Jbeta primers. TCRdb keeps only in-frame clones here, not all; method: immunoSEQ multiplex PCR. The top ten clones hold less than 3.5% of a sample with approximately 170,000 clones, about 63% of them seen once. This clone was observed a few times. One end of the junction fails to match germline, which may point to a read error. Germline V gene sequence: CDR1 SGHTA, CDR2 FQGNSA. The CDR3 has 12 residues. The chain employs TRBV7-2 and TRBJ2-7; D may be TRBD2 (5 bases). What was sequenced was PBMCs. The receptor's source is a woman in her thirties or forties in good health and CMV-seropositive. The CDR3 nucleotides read TGTGCCAGCAGCTCCATTCTCGGGGAGCAGTCCTTC. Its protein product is CASSSILGEQSF.